Each of the 15 T cell receptor beta chains below was sequenced from the same sample in a study of cytomegalovirus exposure and HLA in healthy donors. The primer mix had 60 Vbeta and 13 Jbeta primers. Data came from immunoSEQ multiplex PCR; TCRdb stores just in-frame clones and leaves some out. The repertoire holds approximately 120,000 clones, with about 80% as singletons. Sample: PBMCs. Receptors were obtained from a female donor in good health and CMV-seronegative.

The chain employs TRBV6-1 and TRBJ1-5, with a tentative D call TRBD1 (6 bases). The ends were cut back, 4 bases at V and 4 bases at J, with 11 bases in the middle. Germline V gives CDR1 MNHNS, CDR2 SASEGT. The CDR3 spans 14 residues. The CDR3 sequence: CASSVGQINQPQHF. CDR3 bases: TGTGCCAGCAGTGTCGGACAGATAAATCAGCCCCAGCATTTT.

The chain couples TRBV19 to TRBJ1-5; TRBD1 aligns across 7 bases. Germline V gene lookup returns CDR1 LNHDA and CDR2 SQIVND (reference sequence). V lost 3 bases to trimming and J lost 1 base; unmatched junction nucleotides: 6. The CDR3 is 16 residues long. For the CDR3, the DNA is TGTGCCAGTAGTATCGGGCCGGGACAGAGCAATCAGCCCCAGCATTTT. The encoded protein is CASSIGPGQSNQPQHF.

The chain recombines TRBV19 with TRBJ2-2, with 8 bases identical to TRBD2. The CDR3 has 15 residues. Germline loops: CDR1 LNHDA, CDR2 SQIVND (reference sequence). V shed 7 bases, J shed 5 bases, and the junction held 9 bases outside the gene matches. The CDR3 here is CASNTPGLVTGELFF. DNA of the CDR3: TGTGCCAGTAATACCCCGGGACTAGTAACCGGGGAGCTGTTTTTT. The variable domain in full, with the rest retrieved from reference TRBV19 and TRBJ2-2, is DGGITQSPKYLFRKEGQNVTLSCEQNLNHDAMYWYRQDPGQGLRLIYYSQIVNDFQKGDIAEGYSVSREKKESFPLTVTSAQKNPTAFYLCASNTPGLVTGELFFGEGSRLTVL.

V usage is TRBV10-3 and J usage is TRBJ2-5, with D perhaps matching TRBD1 (6 bases). Germline-derived CDR1 and CDR2 are ENHRY and SYGVKD. The CDR3 runs to 13 residues. V lost 3 bases to trimming and J lost 10 bases, with 15 bases between them. The DNA of the CDR3 is TGTGCCATCAGTGAATCAGGGGATAGGGGCCAGTACTTC. Translation: CAISESGDRGQYF.

V usage is TRBV7-8 and J usage is TRBJ2-5, with a weak D call TRBD2 (6 bases). There are 14 residues in the CDR3. V was clipped by 7 bases and J by 3 bases, with 15 bases between them. CDR1 is SGHVS and CDR2 is FQNEAQ in the germline V gene. CDR3 region: CASIPSRREETQYF. The CDR3 DNA is TGTGCCAGCATCCCCTCAAGGAGGGAAGAGACCCAGTACTTC.

The chain recombines TRBV4-1 with TRBJ2-1; D possibly corresponds to TRBD1 (6 bases). Trimming removed 6 bases from V and 0 bases from J, with 12 bases in between. Germline V CDR1 and CDR2: MGHRA, YSYEKL. CDR3 length: 15 residues. The CDR3 DNA reads as TGCGCCAGCAGTCTTGGACAGAGCTCCTACAATGAGCAGTTCTTC. It yields the protein CASSLGQSSYNEQFF.

This clone occurred a few times. The gene calls are TRBV5-6 and TRBJ1-3, with 7 bases matching TRBD1. The CDR3 loop spans 18 amino acids. Germline CDR1 reads SGHDT; CDR2 reads YYEEEE. After removal of 4 bases from V and 1 base from J, the junction contained 14 bases not matched to a gene. CDR3 in DNA: TGTGCCAGCAGCGCCCACAGGGGAGAGGCCCGATCTGGAAACACCATATATTTT. Translating it yields CASSAHRGEARSGNTIYF.

This clone appeared a few times. The chain employs TRBV2 and TRBJ1-1; 8 bases line up with TRBD1. This CDR3 has 14 amino acids. V gave up 1 base and J gave up 10 bases; unmatched junction bases: 8. Germline V lookup: CDR1 SNHLY, CDR2 FYNNEI. CDR3 nucleotides: TGTGCCAGCAGTGAAGGGACAGGGAGGTCGTCAGCTTTCTTT. This gives the protein CASSEGTGRSSAFF.

The gene calls are TRBV6-6 and TRBJ1-5, with 8 bases that match TRBD1. The CDR3 covers 16 residues. Per the germline V gene, CDR1 is MNHNY and CDR2 is SVGAGI (reference sequence). The V and J ends lost 6 bases and 4 bases, in that order; junction bases with no gene match: 11. The CDR3 DNA follows: TGTGCCAGCAGGTCGACAGGGGAGGGTCGGAATCAGCCCCAGCATTTT. Translated, it gives CASRSTGEGRNQPQHF.

The V and J genes are TRBV19 and TRBJ1-2; D unresolved. The ends were cut back, 5 bases at V and 6 bases at J, with 16 bases in the middle. The CDR3 sequence is 14 residues long. Germline values: CDR1 LNHDA, CDR2 SQIVND (reference sequence). The CDR3 DNA follows: TGTGCCAGTAGTCGAACGGGTTCACGAGATGGCTACACCTTC. Translated, it gives CASSRTGSRDGYTF. Using reference TRBV19 and TRBJ1-2 for the parts outside the CDR3, the full variable domain is DGGITQSPKYLFRKEGQNVTLSCEQNLNHDAMYWYRQDPGQGLRLIYYSQIVNDFQKGDIAEGYSVSREKKESFPLTVTSAQKNPTAFYLCASSRTGSRDGYTFGSGTRLTVV.

The chain combines TRBV9 with TRBJ2-2; TRBD1 aligns across 12 bases. The germline gives CDR1 SGDLS, CDR2 YYNGEE. V was pared by 5 bases and J by 4 bases, with 12 bases of the junction left unmatched. This CDR3 region has 18 residues. The CDR3 here is CASSAPGQGARGTGELFF. CDR3 bases: TGTGCCAGCAGTGCCCCGGGACAGGGGGCGCGGGGCACCGGGGAGCTGTTTTTT.

This clone appeared a few times. The chain carries TRBV6-1 and TRBJ2-7; maybe TRBD2 (5 bases). CDR3 length equals 14 residues. Trimming removed 6 bases from V and 4 bases from J, with 16 bases in between. Germline V gives CDR1 MNHNS, CDR2 SASEGT. For the CDR3, the DNA is TGTGCCAGCAGGGTCGTGGGGAGAACTTACGAGCAGTACTTC. The encoded protein is CASRVVGRTYEQYF.

The chain employs TRBV13 and TRBJ2-7; TRBD1 matches 8 bases. This CDR3 region has 14 residues. Germline CDR1 PRHDT, CDR2 FYEKMQ (reference sequence). The trim removed 4 bases at V and 6 bases at J, leaving 8 bases unmatched. The DNA for the CDR3 is TGTGCCAGCAGCTCCGGGACAGGCCCCTCCGAGCAGTACTTC. Translation gives CASSSGTGPSEQYF.

This chain links TRBV2 with TRBJ2-3; D gene uncertain. The CDR3 totals 13 residues. CDR1 is SNHLY, CDR2 FYNNEI, per germline. Trimming pared 4 bases from V and 1 base from J, leaving 6 bases between. The CDR3 nucleotides are TGTGCCAGCAGTGGTGCGGGCACAGATACGCAGTATTTT. Translation gives CASSGAGTDTQYF.

This chain joins TRBV2 and TRBJ1-3; unclear D gene. The CDR3 contains 15 residues. The V end was cut by 4 bases, the J end by 2 bases, with 12 bases between. Germline values: CDR1 SNHLY, CDR2 FYNNEI. CDR3 amino acids: CASSGLSRTGNTIYF. CDR3 nucleotides: TGTGCCAGCAGTGGCCTCTCGCGGACTGGAAACACCATATATTTT. Full variable domain (rest looked up from reference TRBV2 and TRBJ1-3): EPEVTQTPSHQVTQMGQEVILRCVPISNHLYFYWYRQILGQKVEFLVSFYNNEISEKSEIFDDQFSVERPDGSNFTLKIRSTKLEDSAMYFCASSGLSRTGNTIYFGEGSWLTVV.